Given below is one T cell receptor (beta chain) in context. The antigen is undetermined. The data were obtained in a study of T cell responses to AZD1222 COVID-19 vaccine. The study, taken as a whole, reports: It should be noted that donors were predominantly white British and more often female, and clonal diversity was possibly underestimated. The number of AZD1222 recipients seropositive at baseline was only five to seven.

The CDR3 is 14 amino acids. Germline-derived CDR1 and CDR2 are MGHDK and SYGVNS. V was pared by 3 bases and J by 2 bases, with 11 bases between. Pooling was applied to second doses at about 4 or about 12 weeks. TCRdb's copy holds only in-frame clones and misses some; the assay was immunoSEQ multiplex PCR. The sample lists about 77,000 clones; 92% were seen once. The starting material was peripheral blood, obtained 28 days after the second AZD1222 dose. This clonotype was obtained from an adult who received the AZD1222 COVID-19 vaccine. V gene TRBV25-1 combines with J gene TRBJ2-7; D is uncertain. The CDR3 protein is CASSDSNSAYEQYF. For the CDR3, the DNA is TGTGCCAGCAGTGACTCTAACAGTGCCTACGAGCAGTACTTC.